These T cell receptor beta chains were read from a single sample in a study of shared clonotypes between healthy human individuals. This table comes from immunoSEQ multiplex PCR, and its TCRdb copy is limited to in-frame clones, with some not included. The repertoire consists of around 100,000 clones, with less than 80% occurring once and the leading ten covering approximately 23%. The sequencing sample was made of memory CD8+ T cells sorted from blood. Receptors were obtained from a woman aged 25 to 39 in good health. CDR3s include the opening cysteine and the closing phenylalanine or tryptophan. D genes are given only for firm matches. Part of the rows lack a size; the others show once, few, many or a class for expanded clones.

D gene	CDR3 length	J gene	clone size	V gene	CDR3 DNA	CDR3 protein
TRBD2	18	TRBJ2-2	medium-sized	TRBV6-4	TGTGCCAGCAGTGACTCTGTCTTGCTAGCGGGAAACACCGGGGAGCTGTTTTTT	CASSDSVLLAGNTGELFF
NA	14	TRBJ1-2	NA	TRBV7-9	TGTGCCAGCAGCTTAGGGCACAGGAGCTATGGCTACACCTTC	CASSLGHRSYGYTF
TRBD2	15	TRBJ2-1	NA	TRBV27	TGTGCCAGCAGGACGGGACTAGCGGCCTACAATGAGCAGTTCTTC	CASRTGLAAYNEQFF
NA	14	TRBJ2-7	NA	TRBV11-2	TGTGCCAGCAGCTTTCGTGACGGATCCTACGAGCAGTACTTC	CASSFRDGSYEQYF
TRBD2	19	TRBJ2-7	many	TRBV5-6	TGTGCCAGCAGCTTGGCCGAGACTAGCGGAAGTGTTTTCTCCTACGAGCAGTACTTC	CASSLAETSGSVFSYEQYF
NA	16	TRBJ2-5	NA	TRBV25-1	TGTGCCAGCAGTGAATATAAGGCAGGGGAGAAAGAGACCCAGTACTTC	CASSEYKAGEKETQYF
NA	14	TRBJ2-2	NA	TRBV6-4	TGTGCCAGCAGTGAGGCAGGGGAAACCGGGGAGCTGTTTTTT	CASSEAGETGELFF
NA	15	TRBJ2-3	NA	TRBV5-1	TGCGCCAGCAGCTTGTTCGGGAGAACTACAGATACGCAGTATTTT	CASSLFGRTTDTQYF
TRBD2	15	TRBJ2-3	NA	TRBV7-3	TGTGCCAGCAGCTTCGCGGGAGGGCCACGGGATACGCAGTATTTT	CASSFAGGPRDTQYF
TRBD2	16	TRBJ2-7	NA	TRBV19	TGTGCCAGTAGTATAGGGGGGACTAGCGGACTTTACGAGCAGTACTTC	CASSIGGTSGLYEQYF
TRBD2	14	TRBJ2-1	few	TRBV14	TGTGCCAGCAGAAGCGGGACGAACTACAATGAGCAGTTCTTC	CASRSGTNYNEQFF